A selection of T cell receptor beta chains follows, all from one sample in a study of CD8+ T cells in alopecia areata. TCRdb's table, derived via immunoSEQ multiplex PCR, lists solely in-frame clones and lacks some. The data contain about 270,000 clones, 45% to 70% of them singletons. This specimen consisted of CD4+ T cells sorted from blood, obtained at approximately week 51, from a patient treated with tofacitinib. All receptors derive from a human donor with alopecia areata. Each CDR3 is given with its conserved first and last residue. A D gene is named only where the DNA matches it firmly. For some rows the clone size is stated as once, few or many, or as a class when expanded; others skip it.

NA TRBD1 TRBJ1-5 TRBV7-9 CASSLDLTGGLNQPQHF TGTGCCAGCAGCTTAGATCTGACAGGGGGACTCAATCAGCCCCAGCATTTT
once NA TRBJ2-6 TRBV6-5 CASRQRMAGANVLTF TGTGCCAGCAGACAAAGGATGGCCGGGGCCAACGTCCTGACTTTC
few NA TRBJ2-2 TRBV4-3 CASSQEFTGMGTGELFF TGCGCCAGCAGCCAAGAATTCACAGGGATGGGAACCGGGGAGCTGTTTTTT
few NA TRBJ2-5 TRBV6-5 CASSYSRAQETQYF TGTGCCAGCAGTTACTCCCGGGCCCAAGAGACCCAGTACTTC
NA TRBD1 TRBJ2-5 TRBV30 CAWSIGQGLVLQETQYF TGTGCCTGGAGTATAGGACAGGGCTTGGTTCTGCAAGAGACCCAGTACTTC
few TRBD1 TRBJ2-5 TRBV11-2 CASSPDRDRETQYF TGTGCCAGCAGCCCCGACAGGGACAGGGAGACCCAGTACTTC
once TRBD2 TRBJ2-5 TRBV18 CASSTLRSGGQETQYF TGTGCCAGCTCAACGCTCAGGAGCGGGGGACAAGAGACCCAGTACTTC
NA TRBD2 TRBJ2-3 TRBV30 CAWSRLAGESDTQYF TGTGCCTGGAGCCGACTAGCGGGGGAATCAGATACGCAGTATTTT
NA NA TRBJ1-1 TRBV30 CAWSAEGPGMGTEAFF TGTGCCTGGAGTGCCGAGGGCCCCGGTATGGGCACTGAAGCTTTCTTT
NA TRBD1 TRBJ2-4 TRBV30 CAWSVRGQGLWGAKNIQYF TGTGCCTGGAGTGTACGTGGACAGGGCCTGTGGGGAGCCAAAAACATTCAGTACTTC